The rows below give T cell receptor beta chains drawn from one sample of a study of cytomegalovirus exposure and HLA in healthy donors. Some clones are missing from TCRdb's copy, which holds only in-frame ones; the method was immunoSEQ multiplex PCR. This sample has 250,000 to 400,000 clones, with 88% found just once. Sequenced: PBMCs. All receptors come from a man aged 30-40 years in good health and CMV-seronegative. The CDR3 runs from the conserved cysteine through the conserved F or W. D genes are given only for firm matches. Clone size is given for some rows only: seen once, a few or many times, or a class if the clone is expanded.

J gene | D gene | V gene | clone size | CDR3 DNA | CDR3 protein
TRBJ1-6 | - | TRBV25-1 | - | TGTGCCAGCAGTGGTCGGGGTGGTTCACCCCTCCACTTT | CASSGRGGSPLHF
TRBJ2-7 | - | TRBV29-1 | - | TGCAGCGTTGAAGGCGCGATCGTTGGCGAGCAGTACTTC | CSVEGAIVGEQYF
TRBJ1-2 | - | TRBV5-1 | few | TGCGCCAGCAGCTACAACAGGGATGGCTACACCTTC | CASSYNRDGYTF
TRBJ2-7 | TRBD1 | TRBV5-5 | - | TGTGCCAGCAGCACAGGGGTAGGAGAGCAGTACTTC | CASSTGVGEQYF
TRBJ1-5 | TRBD1 | TRBV18 | - | TGTGCCAGCTCACCTCGTAACAGGGGGAATGATCAGCCCCAGCATTTT | CASSPRNRGNDQPQHF
TRBJ1-5 | - | TRBV6-5 | - | TGTGCCAGCAGCAGGGCCTCCCCGAATCAGCCCCAGCATTTT | CASSRASPNQPQHF
TRBJ2-1 | - | TRBV4-1 | - | TGCGCCAGCAGCCGCGATGACCAGGGCAATGAGCAGTTCTTC | CASSRDDQGNEQFF
TRBJ1-5 | TRBD1 | TRBV4-1 | - | TGCGCCAGCAGCCCATTTGGGGACAGCGGAGACCAGCCCCAGCATTTT | CASSPFGDSGDQPQHF
TRBJ1-1 | TRBD1 | TRBV6-5 | - | TGTGCCAGCAGTTCCTATGGACAGGCAGGGGGTGAAGCTTTCTTT | CASSSYGQAGGEAFF
TRBJ2-5 | TRBD2 | TRBV30 | - | TGTGCCTGGAGCGCCGGACTAGCGGAGACCCAGTACTTC | CAWSAGLAETQYF
TRBJ2-4 | - | TRBV6-5 | - | TGTGCCAGCAGTTACTCCCCTCAGATAGCCAAAAACATTCAGTACTTC | CASSYSPQIAKNIQYF
TRBJ2-1 | TRBD2 | TRBV5-6 | once | TGTGCCAGCAGCTTGGTCCGGGGGGGCCTTATATACAATGAGCAGTTCTTC | CASSLVRGGLIYNEQFF
TRBJ1-6 | - | TRBV9 | - | TGTGCCAGCAGCGTTGAACCGGGAGGTGTTAAGAGGTCACCCCTCCACTTT | CASSVEPGGVKRSPLHF
TRBJ1-5 | - | TRBV2 | - | TGTGCCAGTGGGGGGGAGGCTGGAACCATTAATCAGCCCCAGCATTTT | CASGGEAGTINQPQHF
TRBJ1-5 | - | TRBV2 | - | TGTGCCAGCAGGGCAATAGGGTCGGGGGGCAATCAGCCCCAGCATTTT | CASRAIGSGGNQPQHF
TRBJ2-7 | - | TRBV6-5 | - | TGTGCCAGCAGTAACAGGGAACACTACGAGCAGTACTTC | CASSNREHYEQYF
TRBJ2-3 | - | TRBV6-1 | - | TGTGCCAGCAGTGTCCAGGGTGGGGTCCCAGATACGCAGTATTTT | CASSVQGGVPDTQYF
TRBJ2-7 | TRBD2 | TRBV11-2 | - | TGTGCCAGCAGCTTAGTGGGGGGGACGAGGGAGCAGTACTTC | CASSLVGGTREQYF
TRBJ1-4 | TRBD1 | TRBV4-3 | - | TGCGCCAGCAGCCAAGTGACCGGGACAGGGGGGGAAAAACTGTTTTTT | CASSQVTGTGGEKLFF
TRBJ1-1 | - | TRBV12-5 | - | TGTGCTAGTGGTTTGTTGGGCGGGCGCGGCACTGAAGCTTTCTTT | CASGLLGGRGTEAFF
TRBJ2-2 | TRBD1 | TRBV7-2 | - | TGTGCCAGCAGCTTATGGGGACAGGGGGCCGGGGAGCTGTTTTTT | CASSLWGQGAGELFF
TRBJ1-1 | TRBD1 | TRBV10-3 | - | TGTGCCATCAGCGATGGACAGGGGAGAGGGGCGGTTCCGAGGGACACTGAAGCTTTCTTT | CAISDGQGRGAVPRDTEAFF
TRBJ1-3 | - | TRBV4-1 | - | TGCGCCAGCAGCCAAGATCATCCGGGAACTGGAAACACCATATATTTT | CASSQDHPGTGNTIYF
TRBJ1-3 | - | TRBV6-5 | - | TGTGCCAGCACAACTGGAAACACCATATATTTT | CASTTGNTIYF
TRBJ1-2 | - | TRBV19 | - | TGTGCCAGTAGGAACAGGGTGCTGAACTATGGCTACACCTTC | CASRNRVLNYGYTF
TRBJ2-3 | - | TRBV5-1 | - | TGCGCCAGCAGCGCGGCGGAGAGTACGCAGTATTTT | CASSAAESTQYF
TRBJ1-4 | TRBD1 | TRBV11-2 | - | TGTGCCAGCAGGACAGGGGGCGCAACTAATGAAAAACTGTTTTTT | CASRTGGATNEKLFF
TRBJ2-7 | TRBD1 | TRBV16 | - | TGTGCCAGCAGCCAAGGACAGGGGGTCCACGAGCAGTACTTC | CASSQGQGVHEQYF
TRBJ1-1 | - | TRBV23-1 | few | TGCGCCAGCAGTCAAGCACACAACGGGTACTGGTCCGACACTGAAGCTTTCTTT | CASSQAHNGYWSDTEAFF
TRBJ2-2 | TRBD1 | TRBV19 | - | TGTGCCAGTAGTATACCCCGGACAGGGGGCACCGGGGAGCTGTTTTTT | CASSIPRTGGTGELFF
TRBJ2-2 | - | TRBV6-5 | - | TGTGCCAGCAGCCCTTCCGGGGCCGGGGAGCTGTTTTTT | CASSPSGAGELFF
TRBJ2-6 | - | TRBV27 | - | TGTGCCAGCACCGGAGTTGGATATGTAAGCTCTGGGGCCAACGTCCTGACTTTC | CASTGVGYVSSGANVLTF
TRBJ2-5 | TRBD2 | TRBV5-6 | - | TGTGCCAGCAGCTTGCTGGGGGGGGTAACATTAGGAGTGACCCAGTACTTC | CASSLLGGVTLGVTQYF
TRBJ1-5 | - | TRBV9 | - | TGTGCCAGCAGCGTAGTTGGTCAGGGCTATAGCAATCAGCCCCAGCATTTT | CASSVVGQGYSNQPQHF
TRBJ2-1 | - | TRBV30 | - | TGTGCCTGGAGTTGGGGGCAGGGGACTGAGCAGTTCTTC | CAWSWGQGTEQFF
TRBJ1-2 | TRBD1 | TRBV30 | few | TGTGCCTGGGGTGGTACGGCAGGGGGTGGCTACACCTTC | CAWGGTAGGGYTF
TRBJ2-5 | TRBD1 | TRBV5-1 | - | TGCGCCAGCAGGCTCGAAGGACAGGGATTGGAGACCCAGTACTTC | CASRLEGQGLETQYF
TRBJ1-2 | TRBD1 | TRBV5-4 | - | TGTGCCAGCAGGTTGACAGGGTATGGCTACACCTTC | CASRLTGYGYTF
TRBJ1-5 | TRBD1 | TRBV6-5 | - | TGTGCCAGCAGTAGCCAGGGGGCTGGCAATCAGCCCCAGCATTTT | CASSSQGAGNQPQHF
TRBJ1-2 | TRBD1 | TRBV7-8 | - | TGTGCCAGCAGCCATGACAGGGAACACTATGGCTACACCTTC | CASSHDREHYGYTF
TRBJ2-1 | - | TRBV14 | - | TGTGCCAGCAGCCAAAGCCTCAATGAGCAGTTCTTC | CASSQSLNEQFF
TRBJ1-1 | - | TRBV13 | - | TGTGCCAGCAGCTTAGTGGGGGCCCGACCTGAAGCTTTCTTT | CASSLVGARPEAFF
TRBJ1-2 | - | TRBV7-9 | - | TGTGCCAGCAGCTTAGCAGGAGTGGGCTATGGCTACACCTTC | CASSLAGVGYGYTF
TRBJ1-5 | - | TRBV19 | once | TGTGCCAGTAGTATAGACAGGGGACAGCCCCAGCATTTT | CASSIDRGQPQHF